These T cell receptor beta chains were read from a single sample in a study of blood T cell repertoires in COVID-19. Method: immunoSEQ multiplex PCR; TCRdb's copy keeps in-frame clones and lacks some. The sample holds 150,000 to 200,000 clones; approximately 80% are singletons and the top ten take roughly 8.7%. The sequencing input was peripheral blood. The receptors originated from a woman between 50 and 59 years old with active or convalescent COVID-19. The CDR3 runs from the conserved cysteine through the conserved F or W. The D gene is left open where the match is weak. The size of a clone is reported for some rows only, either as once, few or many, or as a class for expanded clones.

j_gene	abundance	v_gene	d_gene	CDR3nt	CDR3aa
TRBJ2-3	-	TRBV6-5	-	TGTGCCAGCAGGAAACAAAGGGGATTCACAGATACGCAGTATTTT	CASRKQRGFTDTQYF
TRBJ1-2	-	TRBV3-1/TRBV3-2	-	TGTGCCAGCAGCCCAAGTTGGATGCAGGGCTATGGCTACACCTTC	CASSPSWMQGYGYTF
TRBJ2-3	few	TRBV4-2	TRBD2	TGTGCCAGCAGCCAAGATACTAGCGGGGAAATCACAGATACGCAGTATTTT	CASSQDTSGEITDTQYF
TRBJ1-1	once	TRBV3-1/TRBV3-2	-	TGTGCCAGCAGCCGAACAGGGCGTGCTGAAGCTTTCTTT	CASSRTGRAEAFF
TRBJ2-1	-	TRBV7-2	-	TGTGCCAGCAGCTTAGCGCTAGGTGAGCAGTTCTTC	CASSLALGEQFF
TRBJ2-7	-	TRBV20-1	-	TGCAGTGCTGGCCAGGGCCTCGAGCAGTACTTC	CSAGQGLEQYF
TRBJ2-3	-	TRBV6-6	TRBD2	TGTGCCAGCAGTTACCCCAAAGCGGGGGGTACAGATACGCAGTATTTT	CASSYPKAGGTDTQYF
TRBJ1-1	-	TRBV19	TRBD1	TGTGCCAGTAGAGGACAGGCGGAAGTTACTGAAGCTTTCTTT	CASRGQAEVTEAFF
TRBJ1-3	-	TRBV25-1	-	TGTGCCAGCAGCGAGAACAGTGGCAGGGGCTATGGAAACACCATATATTTT	CASSENSGRGYGNTIYF
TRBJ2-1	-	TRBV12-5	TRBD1	TGTGCTAGTGGTTCCATCCGGACAGGGGGCTCCTACAATGAGCAGTTCTTC	CASGSIRTGGSYNEQFF
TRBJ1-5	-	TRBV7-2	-	TGTGCCAGCAGCTGGGCCGATCAGCCCCAGCATTTT	CASSWADQPQHF
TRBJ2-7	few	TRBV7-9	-	TGTGCCAGTAGTTCCCGGAGCGGGCCCTACTTC	CASSSRSGPYF
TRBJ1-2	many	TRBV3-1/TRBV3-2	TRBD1	TGTGCCAGCAGCCCACAGGGGAGTCAAGGCTACACCTTC	CASSPQGSQGYTF
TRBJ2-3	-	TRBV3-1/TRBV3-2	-	TGTGCCAGCAGCCAAGGAGCAGCGAGCACAGATACGCAGTATTTT	CASSQGAASTDTQYF
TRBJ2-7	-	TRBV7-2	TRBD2	TGTGCCAGCAGCTTAGCGACTAGCGGGAGAGTCTCCTACGAGCAGTACTTC	CASSLATSGRVSYEQYF
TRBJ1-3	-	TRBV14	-	TGTGCCAGCAGCCAAATGAGTGGTGATGGAAACACCATATATTTT	CASSQMSGDGNTIYF
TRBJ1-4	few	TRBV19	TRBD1	TGTGCCAGTCAACCGGGACAGCTCATTAATGAAAAACTGTTTTTT	CASQPGQLINEKLFF
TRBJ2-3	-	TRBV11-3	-	TGTGCCAGCAGCCTGGGGAGCTCTTCAGATACGCAGTATTTT	CASSLGSSSDTQYF
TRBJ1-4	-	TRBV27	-	TGTGCCAGCAGTTTAACTCACGCAACTAATGAAAAACTGTTTTTT	CASSLTHATNEKLFF
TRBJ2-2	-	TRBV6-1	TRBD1	TGTGCCAGCAGTGTTCGTCGGGGACAGGGACACACCGGGGAGCTGTTTTTT	CASSVRRGQGHTGELFF
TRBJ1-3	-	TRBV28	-	TGTGCCAGCAGCACCTTCGGGACACCTGGAAACACCATATATTTT	CASSTFGTPGNTIYF
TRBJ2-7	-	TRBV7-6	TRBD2	TGTGCCAGCAGCTTGACCGGGACTAGCGGGGGGGGTGCCTACGAGCAGTACTTC	CASSLTGTSGGGAYEQYF
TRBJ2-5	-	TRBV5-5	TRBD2	TGTGCCAGCAGGCCCGCGCGGGGGGGTTTACAAGAGACCCAGTACTTC	CASRPARGGLQETQYF
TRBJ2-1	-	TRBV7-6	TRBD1	TGTGCCAGCAGCTTCCGGGACAGGCCCTACAATGAGCAGTTCTTC	CASSFRDRPYNEQFF
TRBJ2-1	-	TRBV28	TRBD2	TGTGCCAGCAGTTTATCCCTACTAGCGGGAGGGCCCTCGGGTGAGCAGTTCTTC	CASSLSLLAGGPSGEQFF
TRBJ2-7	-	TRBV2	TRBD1	TGTGCCAGCAGCCGACAGGGGGTCGGGGAGCAGTACTTC	CASSRQGVGEQYF
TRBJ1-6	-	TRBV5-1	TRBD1	TGCGCCAGCAGCTTGGGGACAGGGGTCCGATCACCCCTCCACTTT	CASSLGTGVRSPLHF
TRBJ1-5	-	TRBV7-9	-	TGTGCCAGCAGCCTCGGACAGACTAGCAATCAGCCCCAGCATTTT	CASSLGQTSNQPQHF
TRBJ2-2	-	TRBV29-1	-	TGCAGCGTTGAAGTAAGGATGGGGGCTGACGGGGAGCTGTTTTTT	CSVEVRMGADGELFF
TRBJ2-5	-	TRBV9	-	TGTGCCAGCAGCGTAGGGGGGACTCTCGAGACCCAGTACTTC	CASSVGGTLETQYF